This TCR beta chain was profiled in a study of blood T cell repertoires in COVID-19. The table came from immunoSEQ multiplex PCR; TCRdb's copy has only in-frame clones and leaves some out. The sample records some 80,000 clones, roughly nine tenths being singletons. Source material: peripheral blood. This TCR came from a woman aged 80 or over with active or convalescent COVID-19.

CDR3 DNA sequence: TGTGCCAGCAGCCCGCGCTTGTGGGGACAGGGGACAGATACGCAGTATTTT. Translation: CASSPRLWGQGTDTQYF. The V gene is TRBV5-4, the J gene TRBJ2-3; TRBD1 matches 10 bases. V gave up 4 bases and J gave up 3 bases; unmatched junction bases: 11. The CDR3 runs 17 residues. Germline V gene lookup returns CDR1 SGHNT and CDR2 YYREEE (reference sequence).